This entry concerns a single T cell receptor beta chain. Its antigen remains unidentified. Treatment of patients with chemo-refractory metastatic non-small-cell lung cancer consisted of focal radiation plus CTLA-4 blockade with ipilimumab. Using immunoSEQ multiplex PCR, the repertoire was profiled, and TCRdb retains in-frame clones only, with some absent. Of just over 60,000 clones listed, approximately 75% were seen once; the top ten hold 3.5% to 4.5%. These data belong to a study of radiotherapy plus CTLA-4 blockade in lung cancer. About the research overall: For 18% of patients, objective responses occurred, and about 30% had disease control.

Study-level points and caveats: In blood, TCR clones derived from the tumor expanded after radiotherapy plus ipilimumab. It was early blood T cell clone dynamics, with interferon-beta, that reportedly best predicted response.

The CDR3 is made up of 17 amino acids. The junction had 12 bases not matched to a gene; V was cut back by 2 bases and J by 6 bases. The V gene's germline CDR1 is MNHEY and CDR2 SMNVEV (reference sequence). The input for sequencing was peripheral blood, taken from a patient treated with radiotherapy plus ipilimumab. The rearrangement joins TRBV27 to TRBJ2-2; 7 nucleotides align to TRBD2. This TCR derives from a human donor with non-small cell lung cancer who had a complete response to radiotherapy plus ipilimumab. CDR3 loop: CASSLDSSGGQAGELFF. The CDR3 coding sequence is TGTGCCAGCAGTTTAGACTCATCGGGGGGTCAGGCCGGGGAGCTGTTTTTT.